The 25 T cell receptor beta chains listed next were all sequenced from one sample in a study of blood T cells in healthy people across ages. The use of a sample-barcoded 5' primer and a J-beta primer mix characterized a second PCR of roughly 6 to 12 cycles. TCRdb re-derived calls from the 5' RACE reads in MiXCR, one entry per CDR3 protein. The data hold about 930,000 distinct CDR3 sequences, with 25% to 35% observed a single time. The sample was also reused in another study, on T cells of mothers and their children.

Sequencing used blood. All receptors come from a middle-aged woman in good health.

The sample holds many counts of this clonotype. The CDR3 sequence is CASSFLDGSYEQYF. CDR3 nucleotide sequence: TGCGCCAGCAGCTTCCTGGACGGGTCTTACGAGCAGTACTTC. V usage is TRBV5-1 and J usage is TRBJ2-7, with unresolved D. V was trimmed by 2 bases and J by 4 bases, leaving 13 bases between them. This CDR3 contains 14 residues. The germline CDR1 and CDR2 sequences are SGHRS and YFSETQ.

This clonotype was seen only a few times. The J gene is TRBJ2-1, the V gene TRBV7-2, with D maybe TRBD2 (6 bases). V was trimmed by 5 bases and J by 6 bases, leaving 11 bases between them. The CDR3 sequence is 13 residues long. CDR1 is SGHTA, CDR2 FQGNSA, per germline. CDR3 nucleotide sequence: TGTGCCAGCAGCCTGACTAGTCTCAATGAGCAGTTCTTC. This encodes CASSLTSLNEQFF.

This clonotype occurred a few times. This chain joins TRBV20-1 and TRBJ1-5; possible D gene TRBD1, 5 bases. V lost 1 base and J 5 bases, leaving 12 bases between the germline ends. Germline CDR1 and CDR2: DFQATT and SNEGSKA (reference sequence). The CDR3 consists of 14 residues. In DNA, the CDR3 is TGCAGTGCTAGAGTGGCAGGGTTACATCAGCCCCAGCATTTT. Translated: CSARVAGLHQPQHF.

This clonotype came up a few times. The genes are TRBV9 and TRBJ1-2, with 9 nucleotides matching TRBD1. With V trimmed by 0 bases and J by 4 bases, 1 base remained unmatched. Germline-derived CDR1 and CDR2 are SGDLS and YYNGEE. The CDR3 consists of 14 residues. CDR3 protein: CASSVVTGGYGYTF. CDR3 DNA sequence: TGTGCCAGCAGCGTAGTGACAGGGGGCTATGGCTACACCTTC.

This clonotype came up many times. The chain carries TRBV7-2 and TRBJ2-3; D ambiguous. Trimming pared 1 base from V and 6 bases from J, leaving 17 bases between. CDR1 and CDR2 (germline): SGHTA, FQGNSA. The CDR3 loop spans 16 amino acids. The CDR3 reads CASSLGLAPGWDTQYF. In DNA, the CDR3 is TGTGCCAGCAGCTTAGGGCTTGCGCCTGGGTGGGATACGCAGTATTTT.

The CDR3 reads CSARSNREGNEQYF. DNA of the CDR3: TGCAGTGCTAGATCTAACAGGGAGGGCAATGAGCAGTACTTC. This chain connects TRBV20-1 to TRBJ2-7; a possible D gene is TRBD2 (7 bases). Trimming cost V 2 bases and J 7 bases, with 18 bases left between them. The germline V gene encodes CDR1 DFQATT and CDR2 SNEGSKA (reference sequence). CDR3 length: 14 residues.

This clonotype was counted between two and nine times. The gene calls are TRBV20-1 and TRBJ2-7; D uncertain. CDR3 length: 14 amino acids. Looked up from germline, CDR1 is DFQATT and CDR2 is SNEGSKA (reference sequence). V was clipped by 1 base and J by 1 base, with 11 bases between them. The CDR3: CSARGLDESYEQYF. The CDR3 region has the DNA TGCAGTGCTAGAGGCCTTGATGAGTCCTACGAGCAGTACTTC.

In the case of this clonotype: This may come from a read error, since a much larger clone is one base off. The chain joins TRBV27 to TRBJ2-1; perhaps TRBD2 as D (6 bases). Germline CDR1 MNHEY, CDR2 SMNVEV (reference sequence). With 7 bases removed from V and 6 bases from J, the gap between germline ends came to 13 bases. The CDR3 extends over 13 amino acids. CDR3 in DNA: TGTGCCAGCACTTTCGACGGGGGCAATGAGCAGTTCTTC. It translates to CASTFDGGNEQFF.

In the case of this clonotype: The DNA is omitted, as the CDR3 cannot be located on it reliably, and the CDR3 follows TCRdb's listing. The chain links TRBV20-1 to TRBJ2-2; the table calls TRBD1, which could not be checked here. Inclusive of both ends, the CDR3 amounts to 16 amino acids. The germline gives CDR1 DFQATT, CDR2 SNEGSKA (reference sequence). CDR3 in amino acids: CSARTEETQYFGELFF.

This sequence joins TRBV4-1 and TRBJ2-3; TRBD2 matches 7 bases. The length of the CDR3 is 15 residues. The junction had 4 bases not matched to a gene; V was cut back by 2 bases and J by 2 bases. Germline V gene lookup returns CDR1 MGHRA and CDR2 YSYEKL. CDR3 amino acids: CASSQSGGNTDTQYF. CDR3 nucleotides: TGCGCCAGCAGCCAATCGGGGGGAAACACAGATACGCAGTATTTT.

This clonotype occurred many times. V gene TRBV6-2 or TRBV6-3 combines with J gene TRBJ1-2; D may be TRBD1 (5 bases). This CDR3 has 13 residues. V shed 0 bases and J shed 5 bases, with 7 bases lying between them. The germline V gene has CDR1 MNHEY and CDR2 SVGEGT. The CDR3 loop reads CASSYSGGYGYTF. The CDR3 DNA reads TGTGCCAGCAGTTACTCTGGGGGATATGGCTACACCTTC.

The chain recombines TRBV20-1 with TRBJ1-2; 9 bases align to TRBD1. Per the germline V gene, CDR1 is DFQATT and CDR2 is SNEGSKA (reference sequence). J was trimmed by 0 bases and V by 5 bases; bases with no gene match: 10. This CDR3 has 16 amino acids. In DNA form, the CDR3 reads TGCAGTGCTTCCGGGACAGGGTCGTACGCTAACTATGGCTACACCTTC. Protein sequence: CSASGTGSYANYGYTF.

This clonotype was detected a few times. This chain uses TRBV28 with TRBJ2-5; 11 nucleotides line up with TRBD1. Trimming at V came to 4 bases and at J to 4 bases, leaving 14 bases not matched to a gene. This CDR3 has 18 residues. Germline assignment: CDR1 MDHEN and CDR2 SYDVKM. CDR3: CASSSLKHGQGAGETQYF. The CDR3 DNA reads as TGTGCCAGCAGTTCCCTGAAACATGGACAGGGGGCGGGAGAGACCCAGTACTTC. The variable domain in full, with the rest retrieved from reference TRBV28 and TRBJ2-5, is DVKVTQSSRYLVKRTGEKVFLECVQDMDHENMFWYRQDPGLGLRLIYFSYDVKMKEKGDIPEGYSVSREKKERFSLILESASTNQTSMYLCASSSLKHGQGAGETQYFGPGTRLLVL.

This clonotype was observed a few times. The chain carries TRBV12-5 and TRBJ1-1; D gene uncertain. Germline CDR1 LGHNT, CDR2 FRNRAP. V dropped 7 bases and J dropped 3 bases, with 9 bases sitting between them. The CDR3 loop spans 12 amino acids. The CDR3: CASALGYTEAFF. In DNA, the CDR3 is TGTGCTAGTGCCCTCGGATACACTGAAGCTTTCTTT.

This clonotype was seen more than once but under ten times. The V call is TRBV6-5, the J call TRBJ1-4; 8 nucleotides match TRBD1. The germline gives CDR1 MNHEY, CDR2 SVGAGI. This CDR3 has 16 residues. V was clipped by 6 bases and J by 2 bases; unmatched bases: 8. CDR3 loop: CASSRQGTSTNEKLFF. The CDR3 nucleotides read TGTGCCAGCAGCAGACAGGGGACAAGTACTAATGAAAAACTGTTTTTT.

In its sample, this clonotype was seen a few times. The chain links TRBV28 to TRBJ1-1; no clear D. The CDR3 is 13 amino acids. Germline V gives CDR1 MDHEN, CDR2 SYDVKM. V was cut by 10 bases and J by 1 base, with 13 bases left in between. CDR3 protein: CATLTAGNTEAFF. The DNA of the CDR3 is TGTGCCACCTTGACGGCGGGGAACACTGAAGCTTTCTTT.

The V call is TRBV7-2, the J call TRBJ2-1; 8 positions match TRBD2. Per the germline V gene, CDR1 is SGHTA and CDR2 is FQGNSA. The CDR3 runs 17 residues. The V segment lost 1 base and the J segment 3 bases; nucleotides outside the gene matches: 8. CDR3 bases: TGTGCCAGCAGCTTAGGAGGAGCGGGAGTTATCTACAATGAGCAGTTCTTC. It translates to CASSLGGAGVIYNEQFF.

To note about this clonotype: This could be a read error, since a much larger clone is one nucleotide away. The J gene is TRBJ2-1, the V gene TRBV10-3; D is unresolved. The germline gives CDR1 ENHRY, CDR2 SYGVKD. CDR3 length: 11 residues. CDR3 in DNA: TGTGCCGTCAGTGAGGCCAATGAGCAGTTCTTC. It codes for CAVSEANEQFF.

As for this clonotype: A read error may be the cause here, since a much bigger clone is one base away. The chain carries TRBV9 and TRBJ2-1; the match to TRBD2 covers 7 bases. With the DNA end fitting TRBJ2-7 better, the J assignment may be wrong. The CDR3 is 15 residues long. Germline-derived CDR1 and CDR2 are SGDLS and YYNGEE. CDR3 region: CASSVWGLPGDEQYF. The CDR3 DNA reads TGTGCCAGCAGCGTGTGGGGACTACCTGGGGATGAGCAGTACTTC.

This clonotype was observed many times. The V call is TRBV6-2 or TRBV6-3, the J call TRBJ2-1, with a possible D match to TRBD2 (5 bases). Germline values: CDR1 MNHEY, CDR2 SVGEGT. The CDR3 is 13 amino acids. V was trimmed by 7 bases and J by 5 bases, leaving 12 bases between them. DNA for the CDR3: TGTGCCAGCACCCGAGGGAAGAACAATGAGCAGTTCTTC. It codes for CASTRGKNNEQFF.

Remarks on this clonotype: This sequence may be a read error, since a much larger clone differs from it by one base. CDR3 sequence: CASSLMAGGYDEQFF. The CDR3 DNA reads TGTGCCAGCAGCTTAATGGCGGGGGGTTACGATGAGCAGTTCTTC. V gene TRBV7-3 combines with J gene TRBJ2-1; 8 bases fit TRBD2. The J segment lost 8 bases and the V segment lost 1 base, leaving 7 bases of the junction unmatched. Germline CDR1 reads SGHTA; CDR2 reads FQGTGA. CDR3 size: 15 residues.

This clonotype was seen more than once but under ten times. The chain carries TRBV18 and TRBJ2-1; D is possibly TRBD2 (6 bases). V shed 3 bases and J shed 9 bases, with 9 bases lying between them. This CDR3 region has 12 residues. Germline V gene sequence: CDR1 KGHSH, CDR2 LQKENI. The CDR3 protein is CASSPTSAEQFF. As DNA, the CDR3 is TGTGCCAGCTCACCGACTAGTGCTGAGCAGTTCTTC. The variable domain in full, with the rest retrieved from reference TRBV18 and TRBJ2-1, is NAGVMQNPRHLVRRRGQEARLRCSPMKGHSHVYWYRQLPEEGLKFMVYLQKENIIDESGMPKERFSAEFPKEGPSILRIQQVVRGDSAAYFCASSPTSAEQFFGPGTRLTVL.

This clonotype was recorded at least ten times. This chain joins TRBV6-5 and TRBJ2-7, with TRBD1 identical over 7 bases. Germline CDR1 reads MNHEY; CDR2 reads SVGAGI. V lost 2 bases and J lost 0; bases outside the gene matches: 1. This CDR3 has 14 amino acids. The CDR3 DNA is TGTGCCAGCAGTTACCGGGACAGCTCCTACGAGCAGTACTTC. Translation gives CASSYRDSSYEQYF.

The chain combines TRBV12-3 or TRBV12-4 with TRBJ1-1; D call uncertain. The CDR3 is made up of 12 amino acids. Deletions cut 1 base from V and 8 bases from J, with 8 bases between. CDR3 protein: CASSLDSREAFF. CDR3 nucleotide sequence: TGTGCCAGCAGTTTAGACAGTCGGGAAGCTTTCTTT.

There are many counts of this clonotype. The chain recombines TRBV7-8 with TRBJ2-7, with 7 bases that match TRBD2. The CDR3 extends over 17 amino acids. V lost 5 bases to trimming and J lost 1 base; unmatched junction nucleotides: 14. Germline V gives CDR1 SGHVS, CDR2 FQNEAQ. The CDR3 is CASSLRASSGVSYEQYF. DNA for the CDR3: TGTGCCAGCAGCCTAAGAGCATCCAGCGGGGTTTCCTACGAGCAGTACTTC.